This T cell receptor (beta chain) was captured in a study of control samples from healthy donors and cancer patients. Clones were read by immunoSEQ multiplex PCR, and TCRdb kept only the in-frame ones, dropping some. This sample has fewer than 4,500 clones, with 70% to 85% found just once. This clone was found once. V was shortened by 6 bases and J by 3 bases, with 6 bases between the two germline ends. Germline CDR1 MDHEN, CDR2 SYDVKM. The CDR3 totals 11 residues. The source is a female donor with melanoma. Sequenced sample: formalin-fixed, paraffin-embedded tissue. This chain connects TRBV28 to TRBJ2-7; D possibly corresponds to TRBD2 (5 bases). The CDR3 is CASRRVYEQYF. CDR3 nucleotide sequence: TGTGCCAGCAGGAGGGTCTACGAGCAGTACTTC.